The sequence of this T cell receptor beta chain was determined in a study of blood T cells in healthy people across ages. Study results and limitations: A roughly linear fall in TCR beta diversity per million T cells was seen with increasing age.

A remark on this clonotype: No antigen is known for it. A much larger clone sits a single nucleotide away, making a read error possible.

The CDR3 is made up of 12 amino acids. Between the trimmed V and J ends, which lost 3 bases and 11 bases, there was a span of 13 bases. Germline V gives CDR1 LGHDT, CDR2 YNNKEL (reference sequence). Together with a sample-barcoded 5' primer, a J-beta primer mix was included in a second PCR lasting 7 to 11 cycles. CDR3-containing paired-end reads numbering at least 2.5 million came from each sample. TCRdb re-derived calls from the 5' RACE reads in MiXCR, one entry per CDR3 protein. Among approximately 810,000 distinct CDR3 sequences listed, about 28% were seen once. Healthy individuals of Caucasian origin from Russia, aged about 6 to 100, served as donors. They isolated at least 7 million PBMCs from each sample.

The sequence derives from a woman older than 75 in good health. Material: blood. The chain recombines TRBV3-1 with TRBJ2-5; D ambiguous. CDR3 DNA sequence: TGTGCCAGCAGCCATGTGCCCAATGAGCAGTACTTC. Translating it yields CASSHVPNEQYF.